One and the same sample provided the 30 T cell receptor beta chains below, sequenced in a study of shared clonotypes between healthy human individuals. Clones were read by immunoSEQ multiplex PCR, and TCRdb kept only the in-frame ones, dropping some. Seen here are about 510,000 clones, 75% to 80% observed once, and the top ten hold approximately 13%. The sequenced material came from PBMCs. Source of these receptors: a woman aged 40 to 50 in good health. Some clones in this sample may be carry-over from other donors' samples.

The CDR3 here is CASSFRWGTEAFF. The CDR3 region has the DNA TGTGCCAGCAGCTTTCGGTGGGGCACTGAAGCTTTCTTT. The chain carries TRBV5-5 and TRBJ1-1; D remains ambiguous. The ends were cut back, 2 bases at V and 4 bases at J, with 9 bases in the middle. Germline V CDR1 and CDR2: SGHKS, YYEKEE (reference sequence). The CDR3 runs 13 residues.

On this clone itself: A read error likely explains this, since a far larger clone differs by one base. V usage is TRBV4-1 and J usage is TRBJ2-1; D gene unclear. CDR1 is MGHRA and CDR2 is YSYEKL in the germline V gene. The CDR3 has 13 amino acids. Written as DNA, the CDR3 is TGCGCCAGCAGCCAAGCTATGGGTTTGGAGCAGCTCTTC. It specifies CASSQAMGLEQLF.

V usage is TRBV2 and J usage is TRBJ2-2; D is possibly TRBD2 (6 bases). CDR1 is SNHLY, CDR2 FYNNEI, per germline. V lost 10 bases and J 5 bases, leaving 23 bases between the germline ends. The CDR3 length is 16 residues. Here the CDR3 reads CATSTRGRRETGELFF. Written as DNA, the CDR3 is TGTGCCACCTCAACGAGGGGACGGAGGGAGACCGGGGAGCTGTTTTTT.

The rearrangement links TRBV7-9 to TRBJ2-7, with 8 bases that match TRBD1. CDR3 length: 15 amino acids. The germline V gene has CDR1 SEHNR and CDR2 FQNEAQ (reference sequence). V lost 5 bases and J lost 5; bases outside the gene matches: 11. CDR3 in DNA: TGTGCCAGCAGCCTCTTACGCAGGGGGCTGGACGAGCAGTACTTC. It yields the protein CASSLLRRGLDEQYF.

The rearrangement uses TRBV29-1 and TRBJ1-1; no firm D call. From germline, CDR1 is SQVTM and CDR2 ANQGSEA. V dropped 4 bases and J dropped 3 bases, with 9 bases sitting between them. The CDR3 loop spans 12 amino acids. The CDR3 sequence is CSVAGFDTEAFF. CDR3 sequence (DNA): TGCAGCGTTGCCGGGTTTGACACTGAAGCTTTCTTT.

This chain joins TRBV27 and TRBJ2-7; D perhaps matches TRBD1 (6 bases). Trimming took 3 bases from V and 5 from J, leaving 23 bases between them. Germline V gene data show CDR1 as MNHEY and CDR2 as SMNVEV (reference sequence). The CDR3 consists of 17 residues. The CDR3 spells CASSLRVGQGYFNEQYF. In DNA, the CDR3 is TGTGCCAGCAGTTTGAGAGTGGGGCAGGGGTATTTCAACGAGCAGTACTTC.

This sequence joins TRBV18 and TRBJ1-1, with D hard to call. There are 13 residues in the CDR3. The germline CDR1 and CDR2 sequences are KGHSH and LQKENI. V gave up 5 bases and J gave up 0 bases, with 7 bases separating them. Here the CDR3 reads CASSSDLNTEAFF. CDR3 DNA: TGTGCCAGCTCATCCGATCTGAACACTGAAGCTTTCTTT. The full variable domain, completed using reference TRBV18 and TRBJ1-1, is NAGVMQNPRHLVRRRGQEARLRCSPMKGHSHVYWYRQLPEEGLKFMVYLQKENIIDESGMPKERFSAEFPKEGPSILRIQQVVRGDSAAYFCASSSDLNTEAFFGQGTRLTVV.

The chain employs TRBV7-2 and TRBJ2-7; D possibly corresponds to TRBD1 (6 bases). There are 14 residues in the CDR3. V lost 2 bases, J lost 4 bases, and 12 bases lay in between. CDR1 SGHTA and CDR2 FQGNSA come from the germline V gene. The CDR3 DNA sequence: TGTGCCAGCAGCTTATTGGGGGCGGGTTACGAGCAGTACTTC. Its protein product is CASSLLGAGYEQYF.

This clone came up once. This chain links TRBV6-6 with TRBJ1-4, with D unresolved. Trimming stripped 2 bases from V and 0 bases from J, with 10 bases between. The CDR3 is 16 amino acids. The germline V gene has CDR1 MNHNY and CDR2 SVGAGI (reference sequence). The CDR3 DNA reads as TGTGCCAGCAGTTACGGGCCGATAGCAACTAATGAAAAACTGTTTTTT. Its protein is CASSYGPIATNEKLFF.

Comment on this clone: This probably arose from a read error, given a far larger clone one base away. The chain is built from TRBV2 and TRBJ2-7; the D is unclear. The CDR3 runs to 11 residues. V gave up 1 base and J gave up 5 bases, with 3 bases separating them. Germline loops: CDR1 SNHLY, CDR2 FYNNEI. Here the CDR3 reads CASSEVNEQYF. The CDR3 nucleotides read TGTGCCAGCAGTGAAGTGAACGAGCAGTACTTC.

The chain joins TRBV27 to TRBJ2-1; 13 nucleotides align to TRBD2. V lost 6 bases to trimming and J lost 9 bases; unmatched junction nucleotides: 14. Germline CDR1 is MNHEY and CDR2 is SMNVEV (reference sequence). CDR3 length: 17 amino acids. CDR3 sequence reads: CASSLTLLAGGPGEQFF. In DNA form, the CDR3 reads TGTGCCAGCAGCTTAACCCTACTAGCGGGAGGGCCGGGTGAGCAGTTCTTC.

About this clone itself: Other DNA variants within this sample encode the same CDR3. The rearrangement links TRBV11-2 to TRBJ1-2; possibly TRBD1 for D (5 bases). The CDR3 is 14 residues long. Between the trimmed V and J ends, which lost 1 base and 2 bases, there was a span of 8 bases. In germline, CDR1 is SGHAT, CDR2 FQNNGV. In DNA, the CDR3 is TGTGCCAGCAGCTTAGGACCAGGGAACTATGGCTACACCTTC. Protein product: CASSLGPGNYGYTF. Looking up the rest from reference TRBV11-2 and TRBJ1-2 gives the full variable domain: EAGVAQSPRYKIIEKRQSVAFWCNPISGHATLYWYQQILGQGPKLLIQFQNNGVVDDSQLPKDRFSAERLKGVDSTLKIQPAKLEDSAVYLCASSLGPGNYGYTFGSGTRLTVV.

This sequence joins TRBV5-6 and TRBJ2-3; TRBD2 agrees at 9 bases. V lost 4 bases to trimming and J lost 1 base; unmatched junction nucleotides: 7. Germline CDR1 and CDR2: SGHDT and YYEEEE. The CDR3 has 16 residues. This CDR3 reads CASSVKRTSGTDTQYF. The DNA of the CDR3 is TGTGCCAGCAGCGTGAAAAGGACTAGCGGCACAGATACGCAGTATTTT.

V usage is TRBV19 and J usage is TRBJ1-5, with D uncertain. The CDR3 totals 12 residues. The germline gives CDR1 LNHDA, CDR2 SQIVND (reference sequence). The ends were cut back, 5 bases at V and 11 bases at J, with 13 bases in the middle. The CDR3 sequence is CASSDPLYTQHF. CDR3 DNA sequence: TGTGCCAGTAGTGACCCCCTCTATACCCAGCATTTT.

The chain recombines TRBV6-6 with TRBJ2-7; D unresolved. The CDR3 loop spans 13 amino acids. With 10 bases removed from V and 0 bases from J, the gap between germline ends came to 13 bases. Germline CDR1 and CDR2: MNHNY and SVGAGI (reference sequence). CDR3 sequence: CATQAVASYEQYF. CDR3 coding DNA: TGTGCCACCCAGGCCGTGGCCTCCTACGAGCAGTACTTC.

This clone showed up just once. The chain carries TRBV10-2 and TRBJ1-5; 10 bases map to TRBD1. Germline assignment: CDR1 WSHSY and CDR2 SAAADI. J gave up 7 bases and V 10 bases, and 7 bases lay outside the gene matches. This CDR3 contains 13 residues. CDR3 protein: CAKRQGAIQPQHF. The CDR3 coding sequence is TGCGCCAAGCGACAGGGGGCTATACAGCCCCAGCATTTT.

This clone was found once. This sequence joins TRBV5-8 and TRBJ2-1, with 13 bases fitting TRBD2. The germline V gene encodes CDR1 SGHTS and CDR2 YDEGEE. CDR3 length equals 15 residues. Unmatched junction bases numbered 10, after V lost 7 bases and J lost 9 bases. The CDR3 region has the DNA TGTGCCAGCTTGATTACTAGCGGGAGGGCCTTTGAGCAGTTCTTC. Amino acids: CASLITSGRAFEQFF.

J is TRBJ2-1 and V is TRBV6-4; a weak D match, TRBD1 (6 bases). The germline V and J ends were trimmed by 3 bases and 5 bases, with 14 bases remaining between them. Germline V gives CDR1 MRHNA, CDR2 SNTAGT. The CDR3 is 15 amino acids. The CDR3 loop is CASSEEGEGHNEQFF. The CDR3 DNA reads TGTGCCAGCAGTGAAGAGGGGGAAGGCCACAATGAGCAGTTCTTC.

The rearrangement links TRBV6-1 to TRBJ2-1; D is unresolved. Trimming removed 5 bases at V and 9 bases at J, with 11 bases between. The V gene's germline CDR1 is MNHNS and CDR2 SASEGT. The CDR3 contains 12 residues. The DNA of the CDR3 is TGTGCCAGCAGTTTCTATTTGGGTGAGCAGTTCTTC. It yields the protein CASSFYLGEQFF.

V is TRBV7-3 and J is TRBJ2-1, with 14 bases matching TRBD2. The germline V gene has CDR1 SGHTA and CDR2 FQGTGA. Trimming at V came to 8 bases and at J to 2 bases, leaving 5 bases not matched to a gene. The CDR3 spans 16 residues. The DNA of the CDR3 is TGTGCCAGCGGAGCGGGACTAGCGGGAGCCTACAATGAGCAGTTCTTC. Protein product: CASGAGLAGAYNEQFF.

The chain is built from TRBV19 and TRBJ1-4; D might be TRBD1 (5 bases). The V and J ends lost 2 bases and 7 bases respectively, with 11 bases between them. This CDR3 comprises 14 residues. Germline V gene lookup returns CDR1 LNHDA and CDR2 SQIVND (reference sequence). The CDR3 bases are TGTGCCAGTAGTATAAGAACAGGCGGTGAAAAACTGTTTTTT. This gives the protein CASSIRTGGEKLFF.

This clone was recorded once. The rearrangement links TRBV10-2 to TRBJ2-7, with 8 bases aligning to TRBD1. The CDR3 runs to 16 residues. J was trimmed by 0 bases and V by 4 bases; bases with no gene match: 8. Germline lookup yields CDR1 WSHSY and CDR2 SAAADI. The CDR3 reads CASSGVRDRTSYEQYF. The DNA for the CDR3 is TGCGCCAGCAGTGGAGTCCGGGACAGGACCTCCTACGAGCAGTACTTC.

V and J are TRBV10-3 and TRBJ2-1, with D possibly being TRBD1 or TRBD2 (5 bases each). Trimming took off 0 bases at V and 6 bases at J, with 15 bases between the two ends. The CDR3 loop spans 16 amino acids. CDR1 ENHRY and CDR2 SYGVKD come from the germline V gene. In DNA, the CDR3 is TGTGCCATCAGTGAGTCGCGAGGGGATGCGCCCAATGAGCAGTTCTTC. Amino acids: CAISESRGDAPNEQFF.

V gene TRBV4-1 combines with J gene TRBJ2-3; TRBD2 agrees at 7 bases. Germline assignment: CDR1 MGHRA and CDR2 YSYEKL. The length of the CDR3 is 17 residues. J gave up 5 bases and V 4 bases, and 15 bases lay outside the gene matches. As DNA, the CDR3 is TGCGCCAGCAGCCGACACCGGGACTACCCAGCGAGAGATACGCAGTATTTT. This sequence encodes CASSRHRDYPARDTQYF.

The rearrangement joins TRBV29-1 to TRBJ2-7; maybe TRBD2 (5 bases). This CDR3 is 12 amino acids long. V was shortened by 5 bases and J by 4 bases, with 12 bases between the two germline ends. From germline, CDR1 is SQVTM and CDR2 ANQGSEA. The CDR3 nucleotides are TGCAGCGTTTTAGCGAGGGCTTACGAGCAGTACTTC. Amino acids: CSVLARAYEQYF.

J is TRBJ1-1 and V is TRBV29-1; 8 nucleotides agree with TRBD1. With V trimmed by 7 bases and J by 1 base, 14 bases remained unmatched. Germline V CDR1 and CDR2: SQVTM, ANQGSEA. The CDR3 totals 16 residues. The CDR3 reads CSAGQGWGMENTEAFF. The CDR3 DNA is TGCAGCGCTGGACAGGGATGGGGAATGGAGAACACTGAAGCTTTCTTT.

A note on this clone: This may stem from a read error, because a much larger clone lies one nucleotide away. The chain joins TRBV5-1 to TRBJ2-5; 11 bases match TRBD2. V was pared by 1 base and J by 4 bases, with 0 bases of the junction left unmatched. The V gene's germline CDR1 is SGHRS and CDR2 YFSETQ. This CDR3 is 14 amino acids long. DNA of the CDR3: TGCGCCAGCAGCTTGACTAGCGGGGGAGAGACCCAGTACTTC. Amino acid sequence: CASSLTSGGETQYF.

This clone has just one count. The chain joins TRBV7-3 to TRBJ2-1; the match to TRBD2 covers 8 bases. Looked up from germline, CDR1 is SGHTA and CDR2 is FQGTGA. V was pared by 5 bases and J by 7 bases, with 10 bases of the junction left unmatched. The CDR3 is 15 amino acids. Here the CDR3 reads CASSPKPGLVNEQFF. Here the CDR3 DNA reads TGTGCCAGCAGCCCGAAACCGGGACTAGTAAATGAGCAGTTCTTC. The entire variable domain, with the rest obtained from reference TRBV7-3 and TRBJ2-1, is as follows: GAGVSQTPSNKVTEKGKYVELRCDPISGHTALYWYRQSLGQGPEFLIYFQGTGAADDSGLPNDRFFAVRPEGSVSTLKIQRTERGDSAVYLCASSPKPGLVNEQFFGPGTRLTVL.

In this sample, this clone turned up a few times. The chain uses TRBV15 and TRBJ2-5, with D unresolved. V lost 0 bases and J 5 bases, leaving 4 bases between the germline ends. Germline values: CDR1 LNHNV, CDR2 YYDKDF (reference sequence). The CDR3 has 12 amino acids. The CDR3 coding sequence is TGTGCCACCAGCAGAGATTGGGAGACCCAGTACTTC. Residues: CATSRDWETQYF.

The chain combines TRBV5-1 with TRBJ2-5; the D is unclear. Trimming took off 0 bases at V and 2 bases at J, with 11 bases between the two ends. This CDR3 spans 15 amino acids. Germline assignment: CDR1 SGHRS and CDR2 YFSETQ. CDR3 sequence: CASSLARRVQETQYF. As DNA, the CDR3 is TGCGCCAGCAGCTTGGCCAGAAGGGTACAAGAGACCCAGTACTTC.